The rows below give T cell receptor beta chains drawn from one sample of a study of shared T cell receptors in the human thymus. The method was immunoSEQ multiplex PCR; TCRdb's version includes in-frame clones alone and lacks a portion of them. The sample includes approximately 760,000 clones, 70% to 90% of them seen just once. In addition, the sample was reused for a study of human thymus T cells.

Sample: thymocytes. These receptors originate from a girl under two years old with a congenital heart defect. Each CDR3 is given with its conserved first and last residue. The D gene is left open where the match is weak. The size of a clone is reported for some rows only, either as once, few or many, or as a class for expanded clones.

clone size,D gene,V gene,J gene,CDR3 DNA,CDR3 protein
-,TRBD1,TRBV28,TRBJ2-7,TGTGCCAGCACCTGGGACAGGGGGTCGACCGAGCAGTACTTC,CASTWDRGSTEQYF
once,-,TRBV11-2,TRBJ2-2,TGTGCCAGCAGCTTTTATGAGGTAAATCGGATGTCGAACACCGGGGAGCTGTTTTTT,CASSFYEVNRMSNTGELFF
-,-,TRBV6-5,TRBJ1-1,TGTGCCAGCAGTTGGTCAGGGGAGAACACTGAAGCTTTCTTT,CASSWSGENTEAFF
-,-,TRBV5-1,TRBJ2-3,TGCGCCAGCAGCTTGAAAGGGGGAACTAGCACAGATACGCAGTATTTT,CASSLKGGTSTDTQYF
-,TRBD1,TRBV27,TRBJ2-7,TGTGCCAGCAGTTTAGTAAACAGGGGTAGCGAGCAGTACTTC,CASSLVNRGSEQYF
-,-,TRBV19,TRBJ1-2,TGTGCCAGTAGTATTCTTTGCCAGGGGAGAACGCCCAACTATGGCTACACCTTC,CASSILCQGRTPNYGYTF
-,TRBD2,TRBV7-3,TRBJ2-1,TGTGCCAGCAGTACGGGACTAGCGGGGCGGTTCTCCTACAATGAGCAGTTCTTC,CASSTGLAGRFSYNEQFF
once,TRBD2,TRBV7-3,TRBJ2-1,TGTGCCAGCAGCCTAGCGGGGTCGATTAACAATGAGCAGTTCTTC,CASSLAGSINNEQFF
-,TRBD1,TRBV11-2,TRBJ1-1,TGTGCCAGCAGCTTAGGTCAGGGGGCGCCGTGGACTGAAGCTTTCTTT,CASSLGQGAPWTEAFF
-,-,TRBV29-1,TRBJ2-1,TGCAGCGCAAAAGACAGGAACCCCTACAATGAGCAGTTCTTC,CSAKDRNPYNEQFF
-,-,TRBV13,TRBJ1-2,TGTGCCAGCAGGTTTCAGGGTGGCGGCTACACCTTC,CASRFQGGGYTF
-,-,TRBV9,TRBJ1-1,TGTGCCAGCAGCGCCCGACTACAGGGACAAGGAACTTTCTTT,CASSARLQGQGTFF
few,-,TRBV18,TRBJ2-7,TGTGCCAGCTCACCTCCCGGGGTCGGGGGCTACGAGCAGTACTTC,CASSPPGVGGYEQYF
-,TRBD2,TRBV13,TRBJ2-7,TGTGCCAGCAGCTCGCACCGGGACTATCTCTGGTGGGAGCAGTACTTC,CASSSHRDYLWWEQYF
-,TRBD1,TRBV7-9,TRBJ1-1,TGTGCCAGCAGCGCAAGGGGGGACAGGGGCTTCTTCGCTGAAGCTTTCTTT,CASSARGDRGFFAEAFF
-,TRBD2,TRBV5-1,TRBJ2-1,TGCGCCAGCAGCCCGCTAGCGGGGGGGGACAATGAGCAGTTCTTC,CASSPLAGGDNEQFF
once,-,TRBV9,TRBJ1-6,TGTGCCAGCAGCGCGGCGGCAGCCGATAATTCACCCCTCCACTTT,CASSAAAADNSPLHF
-,-,TRBV7-6,TRBJ2-1,TGTGCCAGCAGCCAAGGTACGGGAGCCCCATACAATGAGCAGTTCTTC,CASSQGTGAPYNEQFF
-,TRBD1,TRBV4-1,TRBJ1-6,TGCGCCAGCAGCCAAGATACGCTTCGGGTTGAGGGGACAGGGGTCAATTCACCCCTCCACTTT,CASSQDTLRVEGTGVNSPLHF
-,TRBD2,TRBV6-1,TRBJ2-1,TGTGCCAGCAGTGAAACGGGGCTAGCGGGGGGCCATGAGCAGTTCTTC,CASSETGLAGGHEQFF
-,-,TRBV9,TRBJ2-2,TGTGCCAGCAGCCCCTCTTCCCGCGGGCAAACCGGGGAGCTGTTTTTT,CASSPSSRGQTGELFF
-,-,TRBV11-2,TRBJ2-7,TGTGCCAGCAGCTTAACAGCCACTTACGAGCAGTACTTC,CASSLTATYEQYF
-,TRBD1,TRBV6-1,TRBJ1-1,TGTGCCAGCACCCTCGGGACAGCGGAAGCTTTCTTT,CASTLGTAEAFF
-,TRBD1,TRBV5-1,TRBJ1-1,TGCGCCAGCAGCTACTTGGACAGGGGCGATGAAGCTTTCTTT,CASSYLDRGDEAFF
once,TRBD1,TRBV5-1,TRBJ2-2,TGCGCCAGCAGCTTGGAGACAGGGCGTCTGTTTTTT,CASSLETGRLFF
-,-,TRBV13,TRBJ2-5,TGTGCCAGCAACGGACCGGGACAAGAGACCCAGTACTTC,CASNGPGQETQYF
-,-,TRBV7-2,TRBJ1-2,TGTGCCAGCAGCTTCAGAGGCGGCTACACCTTC,CASSFRGGYTF
-,TRBD1,TRBV2,TRBJ2-7,TGTGCCAGCGGTAGGGACAGGGGGCACCGGGGATCCTACGAGCAGTACTTC,CASGRDRGHRGSYEQYF
-,-,TRBV18,TRBJ2-7,TGTGCCAGCTCACCACCCGAAGAACTTCCCTACGAGCAGTACTTC,CASSPPEELPYEQYF
-,-,TRBV27,TRBJ1-1,TGTGCCAGCAGACGACAGTTACACACTGAAGCTTTCTTT,CASRRQLHTEAFF
-,-,TRBV28,TRBJ2-3,TGTGCCAGCAGTTTGCAGTCTAGGTGGGTTAAGACAGATACGCAGTATTTT,CASSLQSRWVKTDTQYF
-,-,TRBV4-3,TRBJ2-2,TGCGCCAGCAGCCAAGATCCCCGAGCGGAGGGGTGGGGACTCACCGGGGAGCTGTTTTTT,CASSQDPRAEGWGLTGELFF
-,-,TRBV7-9,TRBJ2-7,TGTGCCAGCAGCTCGCACAGGGTTAACTACGAGCAGTACTTC,CASSSHRVNYEQYF
-,-,TRBV19,TRBJ1-2,TGTGCCAGTAGTCCTACAGGGTGGGGCTACACCTTC,CASSPTGWGYTF
-,-,TRBV5-5,TRBJ2-7,TGTGCCAGCAGCTTGGGCCCGGACAGTTCCTACGAGCAGTACTTC,CASSLGPDSSYEQYF
-,-,TRBV5-1,TRBJ1-2,TGCGCCAGCAGCTTGGACAGGGAGAACTATGGCTACACCTTC,CASSLDRENYGYTF
-,TRBD1,TRBV30,TRBJ1-6,TGTGCCTTCTACCTGGGACAGAATAATTCACCCCTCCACTTT,CAFYLGQNNSPLHF
-,TRBD1,TRBV6-1,TRBJ1-2,TGTGCCAGCAGCAGGACAGGGTTATATGGCTACACCTTC,CASSRTGLYGYTF
few,-,TRBV5-1,TRBJ2-1,TGCGCCAGCAGCCAAGTTAGCGATGAGCAGTTCTTC,CASSQVSDEQFF
few,TRBD1,TRBV19,TRBJ1-4,TGTGCCAGTAGTAGCTGGGACAGGGAGGACCATGAAAAACTGTTTTTT,CASSSWDREDHEKLFF
-,-,TRBV6-6,TRBJ1-1,TGTGCCAGCACCTCCCCCCTACAGGGGAACACTGAAGCTTTCTTT,CASTSPLQGNTEAFF
-,-,TRBV7-2,TRBJ2-7,TGTGCCAGCAGCTTAATAGCGGCCCCCTACGAGCAGTACTTC,CASSLIAAPYEQYF
-,TRBD2,TRBV7-4,TRBJ2-5,TGTGCCAGCAGCTACCCCCGGAGACTAGCGGGGGGGCGAGAGACCCAGTACTTC,CASSYPRRLAGGRETQYF
-,-,TRBV2,TRBJ2-1,TGTGCCAGCAGAAACGTGGAGGGCCCCAGCAATGAGCAGTTCTTC,CASRNVEGPSNEQFF
once,TRBD2,TRBV5-6,TRBJ2-1,TGTGCCAGCAGCTATACCCGACTAGCGGGGGGGTACAATGAGCAGTTCTTC,CASSYTRLAGGYNEQFF
-,TRBD1,TRBV14,TRBJ1-1,TGTGCCAGCAGCCATAATATCAGGGGGATAAGTTTGAACACTGAAGCTTTCTTT,CASSHNIRGISLNTEAFF
-,-,TRBV7-8,TRBJ1-3,TGTGCCAGCAGCTTAAAACAGGGACCTGGAAACACCATATATTTT,CASSLKQGPGNTIYF
few,TRBD2,TRBV27,TRBJ2-1,TGTGCCAGCAGTCCAGCGGGACTGGGTCTACCCAATGAGCAGTTCTTC,CASSPAGLGLPNEQFF
-,TRBD2,TRBV4-1,TRBJ2-5,TGCGCCAGCAGCCAAGTCAGGAAAGTTGGTGGGACTAGCGGGGGGAAAGAGACCCAGTACTTC,CASSQVRKVGGTSGGKETQYF
-,-,TRBV6-1,TRBJ2-7,TGTGCCAGCAGTGAAGCGCGGGGGACAGGTCCCTACGAGCAGTACTTC,CASSEARGTGPYEQYF
-,-,TRBV25-1,TRBJ2-5,TGTGCCAGCAGTGAAGGCCGACTAGCGGGACAGGGGGAGACCCAGTACTTC,CASSEGRLAGQGETQYF
-,-,TRBV4-1,TRBJ2-1,TGCGCCAGCAGCCAAGTGTTGGTGGGCCTCTCCTACAATGAGCAGTTCTTC,CASSQVLVGLSYNEQFF
few,-,TRBV11-2,TRBJ2-5,TGTGCCAGCAGCTCCCGCCCACGGGGATATGGGGAGACCCAGTACTTC,CASSSRPRGYGETQYF
-,-,TRBV28,TRBJ2-7,TGTGCCAGCAGTAAGGGTATCAGGGGGGTCCACGAGCAGTACTTC,CASSKGIRGVHEQYF
-,-,TRBV27,TRBJ2-3,TGTGCCAGCAGTTTGGCCCCAAACACAGATACGCAGTATTTT,CASSLAPNTDTQYF
-,TRBD1,TRBV28,TRBJ1-1,TGTGCCAGCACCTTTAAGGGAGACAGGGGAGGAGCGAGGCACACTGAAGCTTTCTTT,CASTFKGDRGGARHTEAFF
-,TRBD1,TRBV19,TRBJ1-5,TGTGCCAGTAGTAACTACAGGGGGCACCACAATCAGCCCCAGCATTTT,CASSNYRGHHNQPQHF
-,-,TRBV29-1,TRBJ2-7,TGCAGCGTTGAAGTCGCGGGGGCCCTCTCCTACGAGCAGTACTTC,CSVEVAGALSYEQYF
-,-,TRBV6-1,TRBJ2-2,TGTGCCAGCAGTGAATTAAGCAGGGTCATCGGGGAGCTGTTTTTT,CASSELSRVIGELFF
-,-,TRBV4-3,TRBJ1-3,TGCGCCAGCAGCCAAGCCGGCTCTAGACAGCGTGCTCCTTCCTCTGGAAACACCATATATTTT,CASSQAGSRQRAPSSGNTIYF